This T cell receptor beta chain was documented in a study of PD-1 blockade in classical Hodgkin lymphoma. Findings and caveats of the study: Significant TCR diversity gains by C4D1 occurred in CD4+ but not CD8+ cells. Newly diagnosed patients had baseline TCR diversity that was reportedly lower than that of healthy donors. No one has yet defined what causes the repertoire differences, which may be disease activity or prior therapy.

A note on this clone: Its specificity is unknown.

In every patient, relapse followed autologous stem cell transplantation, while exposure to brentuximab vedotin differed. The CDR3 loop spans 13 amino acids. The germline CDR1 and CDR2 sequences are MDHEN and SYDVKM. V was clipped by 6 bases and J by 2 bases, with 10 bases between them. Sequenced by immunoSEQ multiplex PCR; TCRdb stores in-frame clones only, minus some. This sample has about 46,000 clones; about 78% occur once, and the top ten carry about 20%. The sequence was obtained from a human donor with classical Hodgkin lymphoma. The chain employs TRBV28 and TRBJ1-2, with D possibly TRBD1 on 5 matching bases. This specimen was peripheral blood mononuclear cells (PBMCs), taken before the second cycle of nivolumab. The CDR3: CASSLGENYGYTF. CDR3 sequence (DNA): TGTGCCAGCAGCTTGGGGGAGAACTATGGCTACACCTTC.